This passage covers 25 T cell receptor beta chains from one sample sequenced in a study of T cell repertoires in cytomegalovirus infection. Via MiXCR, TCRdb re-called the reads, giving one row per CDR3 protein. This table has 200,000 or so distinct CDR3 sequences, around 20% appearing once. The sequenced sample consisted of PBMCs. The receptors were gathered from a human donor in good health (CMV status not recorded). Some clones in this sample may be carry-over from other donors' samples.

The sample holds many counts of this clonotype. The chain joins TRBV7-2 to TRBJ2-2; no definite D call. Deletions cut 5 bases from V and 1 base from J, with 11 bases between. CDR3 length: 15 residues. The germline V gene encodes CDR1 SGHTA and CDR2 FQGNSA. CDR3 residues: CASSRRRQNTGELFF. CDR3 coding DNA: TGTGCCAGCAGCCGCAGGCGGCAGAACACCGGGGAGCTGTTTTTT.

This clonotype was counted a few times. This chain connects TRBV11-3 to TRBJ2-7; weak D call: TRBD2 (6 bases). Trimming took off 3 bases at V and 1 base at J, with 13 bases between the two ends. In germline, CDR1 is SGHNT, CDR2 YENEEA. This CDR3 contains 15 residues. CDR3 sequence (DNA): TGTGCCAGCAGCTTGGCAGGGAGGAGTTCCTACGAGCAGTACTTC. This codes for CASSLAGRSSYEQYF. The full variable domain, its missing parts supplied by reference TRBV11-3 and TRBJ2-7, is EAGVVQSPRYKIIEKKQPVAFWCNPISGHNTLYWYLQNLGQGPELLIRYENEEAVDDSQLPKDRFSAERLKGVDSTLKIQPAELGDSAVYLCASSLAGRSSYEQYFGPGTRLTVT.

The J gene is TRBJ2-2, the V gene TRBV2, with D possibly TRBD2 on 5 matching bases. This CDR3 contains 15 residues. In germline, CDR1 is SNHLY, CDR2 FYNNEI. V was cut by 7 bases and J by 3 bases, with 15 bases left in between. The CDR3 loop reads CASKSQEADTGELFF. In DNA form, the CDR3 reads TGTGCCAGCAAAAGCCAGGAGGCTGACACCGGGGAGCTGTTTTTT.

The table lists this clonotype with a count of one. J is TRBJ1-5 and V is TRBV5-1; D may be TRBD1 (5 bases). The CDR3 loop spans 16 amino acids. Per the germline V gene, CDR1 is SGHRS and CDR2 is YFSETQ. V was shortened by 0 bases and J by 6 bases, with 16 bases between the two germline ends. The CDR3 region is CASSLAGGEMRQPQHF. CDR3 nucleotide sequence: TGCGCCAGCAGCTTGGCGGGGGGGGAGATGCGTCAGCCCCAGCATTTT.

This clonotype has just a few counts. The V gene is TRBV7-8, the J gene TRBJ2-2; 7 positions agree with TRBD2. V lost 6 bases and J lost 2; bases outside the gene matches: 18. The CDR3 spans 19 residues. Germline CDR1 SGHVS, CDR2 FQNEAQ. The CDR3 sequence is CASSTGLAEDWINTGELFF. In DNA, the CDR3 is TGTGCCAGCAGTACGGGGCTAGCGGAAGACTGGATCAACACCGGGGAGCTGTTTTTT.

The chain is built from TRBV3-1 and TRBJ2-5; the match to TRBD2 covers 10 bases. This CDR3 has 18 residues. Trimming removed 0 bases from V and 1 base from J; junction bases left unmatched: 8. Germline CDR1 LGHDT, CDR2 YNNKEL (reference sequence). The CDR3: CASSQDKASGGRQETQYF. CDR3 in DNA: TGTGCCAGCAGCCAAGATAAGGCTAGCGGGGGCCGCCAAGAGACCCAGTACTTC.

This clonotype occurred many times. This chain connects TRBV7-2 to TRBJ2-1, with 14 bases that match TRBD2. The CDR3 consists of 20 residues. Germline-derived CDR1 and CDR2 are SGHTA and FQGNSA. Trimming removed 4 bases from V and 3 bases from J; junction bases left unmatched: 14. Here the CDR3 reads CASSSDWGTSGSPIYNEQFF. CDR3 nucleotides: TGTGCCAGCAGCTCAGATTGGGGGACTAGCGGGAGTCCGATCTACAATGAGCAGTTCTTC. The whole variable domain, filled in from reference TRBV7-2 and TRBJ2-1, reads GAGVSQSPSNKVTEKGKDVELRCDPISGHTALYWYRQSLGQGLEFLIYFQGNSAPDKSGLPSDRFSAERTGGSVSTLTIQRTQQEDSAVYLCASSSDWGTSGSPIYNEQFFGPGTRLTVL.

This rearrangement joins TRBV11-2 to TRBJ2-2; no clear D gene. The CDR3 has 17 amino acids. CDR1 SGHAT and CDR2 FQNNGV come from the germline V gene. The V and J ends lost 0 bases and 0 bases respectively, with 11 bases between them. The CDR3 sequence is CASSLDGGFANTGELFF. DNA for the CDR3: TGTGCCAGCAGCTTAGATGGTGGCTTCGCGAACACCGGGGAGCTGTTTTTT.

This clonotype was counted at least ten times. V gene TRBV7-8 combines with J gene TRBJ2-1, with D perhaps matching TRBD2 (5 bases). CDR1 is SGHVS and CDR2 is FQNEAQ in the germline V gene. This CDR3 region has 16 residues. The V gene lost 4 bases and the J gene lost 10 bases, with 23 bases spanning the gap. The DNA for the CDR3 is TGTGCCAGCAGCTCCGAGGCCGGGGTACCCTTTGGAGAGCAGTTCTTC. Protein product: CASSSEAGVPFGEQFF.

In its sample, this clonotype was seen a few times. This chain connects TRBV12-3 or TRBV12-4 to TRBJ2-1, with TRBD2 matching over 12 bases. This CDR3 has 16 amino acids. The V gene end was trimmed by 3 bases and the J gene end by 3 bases; junction bases not matched to a gene: 3. The CDR3 is CASSLGTSGRYNEQFF. CDR3 in DNA: TGTGCCAGCAGTTTGGGGACTAGCGGGCGCTACAATGAGCAGTTCTTC.

This clonotype has a count of ten or more. This chain uses TRBV7-8 with TRBJ2-6; 9 bases are a match to TRBD1. Trimming removed 5 bases from V and 0 bases from J; junction bases left unmatched: 8. The V gene's germline CDR1 is SGHVS and CDR2 FQNEAQ. CDR3 length: 18 amino acids. The CDR3 loop reads CASSRDRGWFSGANVLTF. The CDR3 bases are TGTGCCAGCAGCCGCGACAGGGGGTGGTTCTCTGGGGCCAACGTCCTGACTTTC.

This clonotype was recorded only once. J is TRBJ1-1 and V is TRBV2; D remains ambiguous. The ends were cut back, 7 bases at V and 2 bases at J, with 14 bases in the middle. The length of the CDR3 is 14 residues. The germline V gene encodes CDR1 SNHLY and CDR2 FYNNEI. CDR3 loop: CASTGPVTNTEAFF. Written as DNA, the CDR3 is TGTGCCAGCACTGGGCCAGTCACTAACACTGAAGCTTTCTTT.

The rearrangement links TRBV2 to TRBJ1-5; D is ambiguous. This CDR3 comprises 15 residues. Germline assignment: CDR1 SNHLY and CDR2 FYNNEI. The V and J ends lost 6 bases and 0 bases respectively, with 12 bases between them. This CDR3 is CASSNAAGSNQPQHF. CDR3 in DNA: TGTGCCAGCAGCAACGCGGCGGGTAGCAATCAGCCCCAGCATTTT.

This clonotype was picked up a small number of times. V is TRBV7-9 and J is TRBJ1-5; TRBD1 aligns across 7 bases. The germline V gene has CDR1 SEHNR and CDR2 FQNEAQ (reference sequence). CDR3 length: 14 amino acids. V dropped 4 bases and J dropped 3; count of bases not matched to a gene: 3. CDR3 loop: CASSWDSSNQPQHF. The CDR3 nucleotides read TGTGCCAGCAGCTGGGACAGTTCCAATCAGCCCCAGCATTTT.

This clonotype was found many times. The CDR3 nucleotides read TGCAGTGCGCCGCTAGCGGATGCGATGTCTTGGGGGGGAGATACGCAGTATTTT. Its protein is CSAPLADAMSWGGDTQYF. The chain carries TRBV20-1 and TRBJ2-3; TRBD2 matches 7 bases. The CDR3 runs 18 residues. V was pared by 6 bases and J by 5 bases, with 23 bases of the junction left unmatched. Per the germline V gene, CDR1 is DFQATT and CDR2 is SNEGSKA (reference sequence).

This clonotype has at least ten counts. The chain combines TRBV12-3 or TRBV12-4 with TRBJ2-7; D not resolved. This CDR3 has 14 amino acids. V lost 7 bases to trimming and J lost 4 bases, with 17 bases between them. The CDR3 is CASTPAGIVYEQYF. The CDR3 DNA reads TGTGCCAGCACCCCGGCTGGCATAGTTTACGAGCAGTACTTC.

The sample holds many counts of this clonotype. The rearrangement uses TRBV7-2 and TRBJ2-1; 10 bases fit TRBD2. The J segment lost 7 bases and the V segment lost 5 bases, leaving 17 bases of the junction unmatched. The CDR3 sequence is 18 residues long. CDR1 and CDR2 (germline): SGHTA, FQGNSA. The CDR3 is CASSLSRTSGALWNEQFF. The CDR3 nucleotides are TGTGCCAGCAGCCTCTCTAGGACTAGCGGAGCCTTGTGGAATGAGCAGTTCTTC. Full variable domain (outside the CDR3, taken from reference TRBV7-2 and TRBJ2-1): GAGVSQSPSNKVTEKGKDVELRCDPISGHTALYWYRQSLGQGLEFLIYFQGNSAPDKSGLPSDRFSAERTGGSVSTLTIQRTQQEDSAVYLCASSLSRTSGALWNEQFFGPGTRLTVL.

This clonotype occurred many times. V is TRBV12-3 or TRBV12-4 and J is TRBJ1-1; D gene uncertain. V was shortened by 4 bases and J by 4 bases, with 13 bases between the two germline ends. The CDR3 consists of 14 residues. CDR3 sequence reads: CASSYRTGSTEAFF. The CDR3 DNA follows: TGTGCCAGCAGTTATAGGACTGGGAGCACTGAAGCTTTCTTT.

This clonotype was seen a few times. The genes are TRBV12-3 or TRBV12-4 and TRBJ2-2, with 10 bases that match TRBD2. J gave up 8 bases and V 6 bases, and 9 bases lay outside the gene matches. CDR3 length equals 15 residues. The CDR3 reads CASSRLAGPRGELFF. DNA of the CDR3: TGTGCCAGCAGCAGACTAGCGGGCCCGAGGGGGGAGCTGTTTTTT.

This clonotype was observed many times. The chain is built from TRBV7-3 and TRBJ2-1; tentative D call: TRBD2 (6 bases). The CDR3 is made up of 15 amino acids. Germline lookup yields CDR1 SGHTA and CDR2 FQGTGA. V lost 5 bases, J lost 0 bases, and 11 bases lay in between. The CDR3 sequence: CASSGDGSSYNEQFF. DNA for the CDR3: TGTGCCAGCAGCGGCGACGGGAGCTCCTACAATGAGCAGTTCTTC.

This chain connects TRBV7-2 to TRBJ2-2; 7 bases match TRBD1. With V trimmed by 0 bases and J by 0 bases, 1 base remained unmatched. The CDR3 has 16 amino acids. The germline gives CDR1 SGHTA, CDR2 FQGNSA. CDR3 in amino acids: CASSLAGQANTGELFF. CDR3 sequence (DNA): TGTGCCAGCAGCTTAGCCGGACAGGCGAACACCGGGGAGCTGTTTTTT.

Many counts were recorded for this clonotype. This chain joins TRBV7-8 and TRBJ2-2; TRBD2 aligns across 9 bases. With V trimmed by 6 bases and J by 5 bases, 7 bases remained unmatched. Germline V gene lookup returns CDR1 SGHVS and CDR2 FQNEAQ. CDR3 length: 15 amino acids. CDR3 region: CASSSRGGRTGELFF. The CDR3 nucleotides read TGTGCCAGCAGTTCGCGGGGGGGCCGGACCGGGGAGCTGTTTTTT. The variable domain in full, completed from reference TRBV7-8 and TRBJ2-2, reads GAGVSQSPRYKVAKRGQDVALRCDPISGHVSLFWYQQALGQGPEFLTYFQNEAQLDKSGLPSDRFFAERPEGSVSTLKIQRTQQEDSAVYLCASSSRGGRTGELFFGEGSRLTVL.

V usage is TRBV29-1 and J usage is TRBJ2-2; D is unresolved. This CDR3 comprises 13 residues. With 5 bases removed from V and 6 bases from J, the gap between germline ends came to 13 bases. Germline CDR1 SQVTM, CDR2 ANQGSEA. For the CDR3, the DNA is TGCAGCGTTCTGAAGTCCCGACCCGGGGAGCTGTTTTTT. Its translation is CSVLKSRPGELFF.

This clonotype came up a few times. CDR3 sequence (DNA): TGTGCCAGCAGTGATACAGGGATAGTTACCTACGAGCAGTACTTC. Translation: CASSDTGIVTYEQYF. The chain uses TRBV2 and TRBJ2-7; a possible D gene is TRBD1 (6 bases). Trimming left V 3 bases short and J 2 bases short, with 14 bases between. The CDR3 contains 15 residues. The germline CDR1 and CDR2 sequences are SNHLY and FYNNEI.

As concerns this clonotype: The conserved phenylalanine or tryptophan is not found at the CDR3 terminus, so this likely reflects a read error. This chain connects TRBV2 to TRBJ1-5; a weak D match, TRBD1 (6 bases). Germline values: CDR1 SNHLY, CDR2 FYNNEI. The CDR3 spans 14 residues. CDR3 region: CASSEGTLNQPQHL. CDR3 nucleotides: TGTGCCAGCAGCGAAGGGACATTAAATCAGCCCCAGCATCTT.